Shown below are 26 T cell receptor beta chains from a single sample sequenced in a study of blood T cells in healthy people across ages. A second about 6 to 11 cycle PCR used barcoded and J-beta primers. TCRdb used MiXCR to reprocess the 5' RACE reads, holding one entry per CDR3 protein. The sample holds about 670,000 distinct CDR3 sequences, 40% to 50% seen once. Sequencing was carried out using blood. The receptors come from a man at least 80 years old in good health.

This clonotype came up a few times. CDR3 amino acids: CASSSWGETQYF. The CDR3 DNA is TGTGCCAGCAGCTCTTGGGGGGAGACCCAGTACTTC. The gene calls are TRBV11-1 and TRBJ2-5; D possibly matches TRBD1 or TRBD2 (5 bases each). The germline CDR1 and CDR2 sequences are SGHAT and FQDESV (reference sequence). Trimming stripped 4 bases from V and 5 bases from J, with 8 bases between. This CDR3 comprises 12 residues.

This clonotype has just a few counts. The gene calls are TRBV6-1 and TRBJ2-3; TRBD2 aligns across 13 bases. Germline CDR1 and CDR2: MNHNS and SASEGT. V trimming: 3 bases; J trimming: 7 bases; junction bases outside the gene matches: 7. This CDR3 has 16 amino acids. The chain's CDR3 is CASSDPGTSGDHTQYF. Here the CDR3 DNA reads TGTGCCAGCAGTGACCCTGGGACTAGCGGGGACCATACGCAGTATTTT.

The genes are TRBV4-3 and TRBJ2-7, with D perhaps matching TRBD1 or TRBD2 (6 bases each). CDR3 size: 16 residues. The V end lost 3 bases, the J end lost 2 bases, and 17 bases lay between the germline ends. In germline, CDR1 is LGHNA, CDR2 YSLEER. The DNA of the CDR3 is TGCGCCAGCAGCCACCTAGGAGGGGGAGAAACCTACGAGCAGTACTTC. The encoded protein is CASSHLGGGETYEQYF.

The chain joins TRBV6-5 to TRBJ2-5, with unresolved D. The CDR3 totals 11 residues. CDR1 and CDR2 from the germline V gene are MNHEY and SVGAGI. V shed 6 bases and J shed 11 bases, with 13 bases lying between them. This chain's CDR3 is CASRGFDEQYF. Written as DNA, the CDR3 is TGTGCCAGCAGGGGATTTGATGAGCAGTACTTC.

The CDR3 DNA follows: TGCGCCAGCAGCCTTGGGACTAGCGGGGGATCAGAGACCCAGTACTTC. This encodes CASSLGTSGGSETQYF. This sequence joins TRBV5-1 and TRBJ2-5; 14 bases are shared with TRBD2. The trim removed 4 bases at V and 4 bases at J, leaving 6 bases unmatched. The CDR3 runs to 16 residues. From germline, CDR1 is SGHRS and CDR2 YFSETQ.

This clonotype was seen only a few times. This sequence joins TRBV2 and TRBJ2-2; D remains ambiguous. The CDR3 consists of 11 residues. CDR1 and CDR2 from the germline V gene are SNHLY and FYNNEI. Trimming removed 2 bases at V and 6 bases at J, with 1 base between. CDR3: CASSEPGELFF. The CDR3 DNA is TGTGCCAGCAGTGAACCCGGGGAGCTGTTTTTT.

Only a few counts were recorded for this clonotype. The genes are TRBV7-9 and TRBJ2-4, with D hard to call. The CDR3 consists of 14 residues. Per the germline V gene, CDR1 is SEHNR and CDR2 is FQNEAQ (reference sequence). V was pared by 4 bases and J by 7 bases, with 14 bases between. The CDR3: CASSSDGYRNIQYF. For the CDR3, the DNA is TGTGCCAGCAGCTCAGACGGTTACCGGAACATTCAGTACTTC.

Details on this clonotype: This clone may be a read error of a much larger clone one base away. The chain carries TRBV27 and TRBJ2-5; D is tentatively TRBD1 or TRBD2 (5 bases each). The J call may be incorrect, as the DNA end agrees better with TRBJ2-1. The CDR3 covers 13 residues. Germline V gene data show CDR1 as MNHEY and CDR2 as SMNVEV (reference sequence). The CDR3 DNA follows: TGTGCCAGTAAACTGAGCGGACAAGAGACCCAGTTCTTC. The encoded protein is CASKLSGQETQFF.

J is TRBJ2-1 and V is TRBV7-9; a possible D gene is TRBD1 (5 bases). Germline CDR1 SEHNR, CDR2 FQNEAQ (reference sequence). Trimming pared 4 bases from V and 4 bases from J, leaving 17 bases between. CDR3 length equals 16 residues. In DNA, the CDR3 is TGTGCCAGCAGCTCTACGACAGCTCTAGAATACAATGAGCAGTTCTTC. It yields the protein CASSSTTALEYNEQFF.

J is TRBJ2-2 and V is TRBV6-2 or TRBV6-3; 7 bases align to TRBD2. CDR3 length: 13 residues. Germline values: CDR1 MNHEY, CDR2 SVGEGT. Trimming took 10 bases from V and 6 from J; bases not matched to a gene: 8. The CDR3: CATRTRRAGELFF. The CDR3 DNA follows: TGTGCCACCAGGACTAGGAGGGCCGGGGAGCTGTTTTTT.

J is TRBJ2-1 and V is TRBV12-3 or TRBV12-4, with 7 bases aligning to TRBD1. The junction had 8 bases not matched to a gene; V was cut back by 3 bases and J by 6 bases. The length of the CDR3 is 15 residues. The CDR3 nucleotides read TGTGCCAGCAGTTTCCCCGCGACAGGGACCAATGAGCAGTTCTTC. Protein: CASSFPATGTNEQFF.

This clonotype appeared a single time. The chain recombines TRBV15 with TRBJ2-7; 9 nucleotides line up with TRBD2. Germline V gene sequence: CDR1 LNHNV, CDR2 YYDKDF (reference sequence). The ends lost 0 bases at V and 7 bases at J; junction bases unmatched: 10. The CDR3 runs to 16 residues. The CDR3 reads CATSRDTAGGLTEQYF. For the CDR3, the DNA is TGTGCCACCAGCAGAGATACGGCGGGGGGGCTTACGGAGCAGTACTTC.

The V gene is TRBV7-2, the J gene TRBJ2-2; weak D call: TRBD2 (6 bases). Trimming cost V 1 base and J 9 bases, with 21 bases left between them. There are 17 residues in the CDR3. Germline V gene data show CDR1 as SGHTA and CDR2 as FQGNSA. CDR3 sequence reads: CASSLDGLIPAARELFF. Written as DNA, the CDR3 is TGTGCCAGCAGCTTAGACGGACTAATCCCCGCGGCCAGGGAGCTGTTTTTT.

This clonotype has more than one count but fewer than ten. The DNA for the CDR3 is TGCGCCAGCAGCCGGGACAGGGAGGGAAATGAGCAGTTCTTC. This gives the protein CASSRDREGNEQFF. This chain uses TRBV4-3 with TRBJ2-1, with 9 positions matching TRBD1. CDR3 length equals 14 residues. The trim removed 4 bases at V and 7 bases at J, leaving 5 bases unmatched. Germline values: CDR1 LGHNA, CDR2 YSLEER.

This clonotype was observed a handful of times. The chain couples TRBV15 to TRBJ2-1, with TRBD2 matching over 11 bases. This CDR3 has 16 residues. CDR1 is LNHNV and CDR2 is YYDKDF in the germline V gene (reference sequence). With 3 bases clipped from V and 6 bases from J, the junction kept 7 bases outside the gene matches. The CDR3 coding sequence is TGTGCCACCAGCAGGATGACTAGCGGGATGGGCAATGAGCAGTTCTTC. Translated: CATSRMTSGMGNEQFF.

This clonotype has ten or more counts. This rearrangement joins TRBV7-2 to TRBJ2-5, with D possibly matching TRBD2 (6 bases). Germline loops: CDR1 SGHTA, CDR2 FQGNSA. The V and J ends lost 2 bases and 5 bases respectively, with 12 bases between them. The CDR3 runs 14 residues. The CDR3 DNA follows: TGTGCCAGCAGCTTAATCGGGGGTCACGAGACCCAGTACTTC. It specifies CASSLIGGHETQYF.

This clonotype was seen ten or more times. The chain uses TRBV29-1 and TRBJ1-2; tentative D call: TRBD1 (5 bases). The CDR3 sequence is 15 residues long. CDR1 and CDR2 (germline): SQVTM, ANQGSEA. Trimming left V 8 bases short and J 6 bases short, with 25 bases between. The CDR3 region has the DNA TGCAGCTCCGGGGGGGGTGCGGAGTCCAGAGATGGCTACACCTTC. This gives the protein CSSGGGAESRDGYTF. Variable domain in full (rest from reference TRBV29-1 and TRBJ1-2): SAVISQKPSRDICQRGTSLTIQCQVDSQVTMMFWYRQQPGQSLTLIATANQGSEATYESGFVIDKFPISRPNLTFSTLTVSNMSPEDSSIYLCSSGGGAESRDGYTFGSGTRLTVV.

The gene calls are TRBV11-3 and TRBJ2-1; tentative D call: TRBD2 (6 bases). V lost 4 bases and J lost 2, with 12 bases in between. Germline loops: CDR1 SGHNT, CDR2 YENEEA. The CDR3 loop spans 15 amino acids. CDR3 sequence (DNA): TGTGCCAGCAGCTCTTACAGCGGGCCCTACAATGAGCAGTTCTTC. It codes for CASSSYSGPYNEQFF.

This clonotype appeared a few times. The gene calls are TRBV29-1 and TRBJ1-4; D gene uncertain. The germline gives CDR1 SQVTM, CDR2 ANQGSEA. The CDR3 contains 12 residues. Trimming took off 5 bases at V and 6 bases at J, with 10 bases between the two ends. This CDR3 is CSVLTGDEKLFF. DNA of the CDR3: TGCAGCGTTTTAACCGGGGATGAAAAACTGTTTTTT.

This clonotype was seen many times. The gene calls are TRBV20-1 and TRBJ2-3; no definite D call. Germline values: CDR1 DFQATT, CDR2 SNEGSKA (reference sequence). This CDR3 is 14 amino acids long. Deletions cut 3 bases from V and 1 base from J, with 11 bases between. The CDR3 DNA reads TGCAGTGCTAGGATCTTATCAGGCACAGATACGCAGTATTTT. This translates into CSARILSGTDTQYF.

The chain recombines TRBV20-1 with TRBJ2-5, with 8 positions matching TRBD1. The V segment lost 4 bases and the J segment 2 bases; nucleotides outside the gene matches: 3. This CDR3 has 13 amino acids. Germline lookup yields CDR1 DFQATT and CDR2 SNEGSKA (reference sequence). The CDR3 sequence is CSANRGRQETQYF. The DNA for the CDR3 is TGCAGTGCTAACAGGGGGAGGCAAGAGACCCAGTACTTC.

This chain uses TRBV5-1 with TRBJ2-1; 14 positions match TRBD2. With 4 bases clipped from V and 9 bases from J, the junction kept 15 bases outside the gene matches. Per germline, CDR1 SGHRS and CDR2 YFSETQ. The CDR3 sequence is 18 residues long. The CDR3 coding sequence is TGCGCCAGCAGCAGAGGACTAGCGGGGGGACGCCGGTACGGTGAGCAGTTCTTC. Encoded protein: CASSRGLAGGRRYGEQFF.

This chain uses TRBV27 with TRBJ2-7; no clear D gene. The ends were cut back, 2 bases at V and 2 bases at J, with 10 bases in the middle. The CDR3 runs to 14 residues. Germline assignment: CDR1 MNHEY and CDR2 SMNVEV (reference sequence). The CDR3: CASSLRLGPYEQYF. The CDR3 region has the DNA TGTGCCAGCAGTTTACGGTTAGGACCCTACGAGCAGTACTTC.

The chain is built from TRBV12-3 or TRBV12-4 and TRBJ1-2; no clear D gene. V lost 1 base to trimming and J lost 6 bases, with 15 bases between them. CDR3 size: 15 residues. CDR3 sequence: CASSLGSEVKNGYTF. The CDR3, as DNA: TGTGCCAGCAGTTTAGGGTCAGAGGTTAAGAATGGCTACACCTTC.

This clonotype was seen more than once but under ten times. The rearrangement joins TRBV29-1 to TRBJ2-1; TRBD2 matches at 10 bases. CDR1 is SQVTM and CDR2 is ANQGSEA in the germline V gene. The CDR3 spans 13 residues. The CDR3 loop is CIVRLAGRNEQFF. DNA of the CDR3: TGCATCGTAAGACTAGCGGGCCGCAATGAGCAGTTCTTC.

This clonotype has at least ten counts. CDR3 amino acids: CSVHSLAGRYNEQFF. CDR3 nucleotides: TGCAGCGTGCATTCACTAGCGGGACGCTACAATGAGCAGTTCTTC. The chain is built from TRBV29-1 and TRBJ2-1, with TRBD2 identical over 10 bases. Per the germline V gene, CDR1 is SQVTM and CDR2 is ANQGSEA. The CDR3 totals 15 residues. V dropped 6 bases and J dropped 3; count of bases not matched to a gene: 8.